This T cell receptor (beta chain) was recovered during a study of blood T cells in healthy people across ages. Trimming cost V 0 bases and J 3 bases, with 9 bases left between them. The CDR3 extends over 14 amino acids. Germline V lookup: CDR1 MNHEY, CDR2 SMNVEV (reference sequence). PCR was performed a second time for about 7 to 11 cycles using a sample-barcoded 5' primer and a J-beta primer mix. MiXCR was run by TCRdb on the 5' RACE reads, yielding one entry per CDR3 protein. The table lists more than 650,000 distinct CDR3 sequences, about a fifth of them singletons. The sequence was collected from a man aged 65 to 85 in good health. This sequence joins TRBV27 and TRBJ2-7; no reliable D call. Sequencing was done on a sample of blood. The CDR3 sequence: CASSLSAGFYEQYF. DNA of the CDR3: TGTGCCAGCAGTTTATCCGCAGGTTTCTACGAGCAGTACTTC.